These 19 T cell receptor beta chains share one sample of origin, sequenced in a study of spatial heterogeneity in lung cancer. Documented time point: sample taken at primary tumor resection. TCRdb analysed the 5' RACE reads with MiXCR anew, one entry per CDR3 protein. The sample has nearly 80,000 distinct CDR3 sequences; approximately 8% are singletons. The sequencing used PBMCs, collected at surgery. The receptor source for this set is a male donor with early-stage non-small cell lung cancer.

This clonotype was observed at least ten times. The genes are TRBV6-5 and TRBJ1-4, with TRBD1 matching over 9 bases. Trimming removed 6 bases from V and 8 bases from J; junction bases left unmatched: 7. This CDR3 comprises 14 residues. Germline assignment: CDR1 MNHEY and CDR2 SVGAGI. CDR3 nucleotides: TGTGCCAGCAGCAGAGGGACAGGGAGGGAAAAACTGTTTTTT. This gives the protein CASSRGTGREKLFF.

This clonotype was counted ten times or more. This chain joins TRBV27 and TRBJ2-5; 7 bases map to TRBD1. Germline V lookup: CDR1 MNHEY, CDR2 SMNVEV (reference sequence). Losses at the gene ends were 5 bases for V and 2 bases for J; bases not matched to a gene: 5. CDR3 size: 14 residues. CDR3 DNA sequence: TGTGCCAGCAGTAACAGGGGCGGTCAAGAGACCCAGTACTTC. It yields the protein CASSNRGGQETQYF.

This clonotype has a count of ten or more. The rearrangement links TRBV2 to TRBJ2-1; 7 nucleotides line up with TRBD2. The CDR3 consists of 15 residues. The J segment lost 1 base and the V segment lost 7 bases, leaving 7 bases of the junction unmatched. Germline V lookup: CDR1 SNHLY, CDR2 FYNNEI. CDR3 protein: CASTESGISYNEQFF. In DNA, the CDR3 is TGTGCCAGCACCGAGAGCGGGATTTCCTACAATGAGCAGTTCTTC.

This clonotype was detected many times. The genes are TRBV6-5 and TRBJ2-3, with TRBD2 matching 7 bases. CDR1 and CDR2 from the germline V gene are MNHEY and SVGAGI. The CDR3 runs to 18 residues. Losses at the gene ends were 5 bases for V and 5 bases for J; bases not matched to a gene: 19. As DNA, the CDR3 is TGTGCCAGCAGTCTCAAACCCTTCACTAGCGCGAGGGGAGATACGCAGTATTTT. Its translation: CASSLKPFTSARGDTQYF.

This chain uses TRBV11-3 with TRBJ2-7; tentatively, D is TRBD2 (5 bases). This CDR3 has 12 residues. CDR1 is SGHNT and CDR2 is YENEEA in the germline V gene. V lost 5 bases and J 5 bases, leaving 10 bases between the germline ends. The CDR3 DNA follows: TGTGCCAGCAGCCGATCCGGGGACGAGCAGTACTTC. This codes for CASSRSGDEQYF.

This sequence joins TRBV5-1 and TRBJ2-1; the match to TRBD1 covers 10 bases. There are 14 residues in the CDR3. Trimming removed 4 bases from V and 7 bases from J; junction bases left unmatched: 5. Germline lookup yields CDR1 SGHRS and CDR2 YFSETQ. For the CDR3, the DNA is TGCGCCAGCAGCCTCGGGACAGGGGATAATGAGCAGTTCTTC. The encoded protein is CASSLGTGDNEQFF.

This clonotype has at least ten counts. CDR3 sequence (DNA): TGTGCCAGCAGCCCCCTAGGAGATGAGCAGTTCTTC. Amino acid sequence: CASSPLGDEQFF. V usage is TRBV7-9 and J usage is TRBJ2-1; unclear D gene. V lost 5 bases, J lost 8 bases, and 10 bases lay in between. This CDR3 has 12 residues. In germline, CDR1 is SEHNR, CDR2 FQNEAQ (reference sequence).

This clonotype was seen ten or more times. The chain is built from TRBV6-6 and TRBJ1-4; 8 nucleotides line up with TRBD1. V was pared by 2 bases and J by 5 bases, with 1 base of the junction left unmatched. The CDR3 sequence is 14 residues long. Germline CDR1 is MNHNY and CDR2 is SVGAGI (reference sequence). In DNA form, the CDR3 reads TGTGCCAGCAGTTACGACAGGGGCAATGAAAAACTGTTTTTT. Translating gives CASSYDRGNEKLFF.

This clonotype has at least ten counts. This chain links TRBV5-1 with TRBJ2-6, with D unclear. Trimming left V 3 bases short and J 0 bases short, with 10 bases between. This CDR3 comprises 16 residues. The germline V gene has CDR1 SGHRS and CDR2 YFSETQ. This chain's CDR3 is CASSSPVYSGANVLTF. In nucleotides, the CDR3 is TGCGCCAGCAGCTCGCCGGTTTACTCTGGGGCCAACGTCCTGACTTTC.

This clonotype has only a few counts. The V and J genes are TRBV29-1 and TRBJ1-5, with 7 bases matching TRBD1. The V and J ends lost 5 bases and 4 bases, in that order; junction bases with no gene match: 14. The CDR3 extends over 16 amino acids. Germline V CDR1 and CDR2: SQVTM, ANQGSEA. The CDR3 nucleotides read TGCAGCGTTTCATTAGCCGACAGGGCACTAAATCAGCCCCAGCATTTT. Translated: CSVSLADRALNQPQHF. Complete variable domain (other parts from reference TRBV29-1 and TRBJ1-5): SAVISQKPSRDICQRGTSLTIQCQVDSQVTMMFWYRQQPGQSLTLIATANQGSEATYESGFVIDKFPISRPNLTFSTLTVSNMSPEDSSIYLCSVSLADRALNQPQHFGDGTRLSIL.

This clonotype was seen more than once but under ten times. The genes are TRBV2 and TRBJ2-7, with D possibly matching TRBD2 (5 bases). Trimming cost V 6 bases and J 6 bases, with 12 bases left between them. Germline V lookup: CDR1 SNHLY, CDR2 FYNNEI. This CDR3 has 12 residues. The CDR3 loop is CASRLTNSEQYF. CDR3 DNA: TGTGCCAGCAGATTGACTAACTCCGAGCAGTACTTC.

The chain carries TRBV30 and TRBJ1-1; D uncertain. The length of the CDR3 is 12 residues. Trimming stripped 3 bases from V and 4 bases from J, with 9 bases between. The germline CDR1 and CDR2 sequences are GTSNPN and SVGIG (reference sequence). CDR3: CAWRRHLTEAFF. The CDR3 DNA reads as TGTGCCTGGAGGCGACACCTCACTGAAGCTTTCTTT.

This clonotype showed up just a few times. The gene calls are TRBV7-2 and TRBJ1-4; D is ambiguous. The CDR3 is made up of 16 amino acids. Germline assignment: CDR1 SGHTA and CDR2 FQGNSA. Trimming cost V 5 bases and J 0 bases, with 13 bases left between them. CDR3 amino acids: CASSPRPASTNEKLFF. CDR3 nucleotides: TGTGCCAGCAGCCCTAGACCTGCCTCAACTAATGAAAAACTGTTTTTT.

The rearrangement joins TRBV6-1 to TRBJ2-1, with TRBD2 matching 8 bases. The CDR3 loop spans 16 amino acids. Per the germline V gene, CDR1 is MNHNS and CDR2 is SASEGT. V lost 1 base to trimming and J lost 4 bases; unmatched junction nucleotides: 6. The CDR3 loop reads CASSEEVLAAYNEQFF. Written as DNA, the CDR3 is TGTGCCAGCAGTGAAGAGGTACTAGCGGCGTACAATGAGCAGTTCTTC.

This clonotype was observed many times. The J gene is TRBJ2-7, the V gene TRBV20-1; D possibly corresponds to TRBD2 (5 bases). CDR1 and CDR2 from the germline V gene are DFQATT and SNEGSKA (reference sequence). The length of the CDR3 is 13 residues. The CDR3 loop is CSVRGAEAYEQYF. CDR3 in DNA: TGCAGCGTTCGGGGTGCCGAGGCGTACGAGCAGTACTTC.

This clonotype was seen ten or more times. This chain uses TRBV27 with TRBJ2-1; 8 positions agree with TRBD2. Germline V gene sequence: CDR1 MNHEY, CDR2 SMNVEV (reference sequence). J was trimmed by 7 bases and V by 7 bases; bases with no gene match: 12. The CDR3 is 15 amino acids. DNA of the CDR3: TGTGCCAGCACCACGCTCCCGGGAGGGAGAAATGAGCAGTTCTTC. It is translated as CASTTLPGGRNEQFF.

This clonotype was counted a few times. The chain has TRBV20-1 and TRBJ1-2, with 8 bases identical to TRBD1. This CDR3 has 14 amino acids. Per the germline V gene, CDR1 is DFQATT and CDR2 is SNEGSKA (reference sequence). V was clipped by 3 bases and J by 3 bases; unmatched bases: 6. Here the CDR3 reads CSASATGADYGYTF. The CDR3, as DNA: TGCAGTGCTAGTGCGACAGGGGCAGACTATGGCTACACCTTC.

This clonotype has at least ten counts. The chain employs TRBV7-2 and TRBJ1-1; D unclear. The CDR3 has 12 residues. CDR1 SGHTA and CDR2 FQGNSA come from the germline V gene. Trimming left V 1 base short and J 5 bases short, with 5 bases between. This CDR3 reads CASSLVWTEAFF. CDR3 nucleotides: TGTGCCAGCAGCTTAGTGTGGACTGAAGCTTTCTTT.

In its sample, this clonotype was seen many times. In DNA form, the CDR3 reads TGCGCCAGCAGCTTTTTACAGGGGGCAGATGGAGCTTTCTTT. Protein product: CASSFLQGADGAFF. The chain uses TRBV5-1 and TRBJ1-1, with 9 positions matching TRBD1. The CDR3 covers 14 residues. V shed 2 bases and J 10 bases; nucleotides not matched to a gene: 9. Germline CDR1 and CDR2: SGHRS and YFSETQ.